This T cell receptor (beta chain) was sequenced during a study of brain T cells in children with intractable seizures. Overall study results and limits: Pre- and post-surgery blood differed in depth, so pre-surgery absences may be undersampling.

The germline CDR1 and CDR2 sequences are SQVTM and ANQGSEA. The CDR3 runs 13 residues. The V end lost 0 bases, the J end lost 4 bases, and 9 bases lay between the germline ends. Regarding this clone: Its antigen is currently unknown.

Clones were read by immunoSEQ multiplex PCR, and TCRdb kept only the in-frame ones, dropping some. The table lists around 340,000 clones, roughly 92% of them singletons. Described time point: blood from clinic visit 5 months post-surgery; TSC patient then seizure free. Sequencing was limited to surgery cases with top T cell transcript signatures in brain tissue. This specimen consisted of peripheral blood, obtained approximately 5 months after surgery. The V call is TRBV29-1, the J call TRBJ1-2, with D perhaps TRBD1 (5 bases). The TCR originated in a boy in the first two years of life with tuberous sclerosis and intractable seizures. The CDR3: CSVEEGDGYGYTF. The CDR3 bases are TGCAGCGTTGAAGAGGGGGACGGCTATGGCTACACCTTC.